This TCR beta chain emerged from a study of T-cell memory formation after mild COVID-19. Study observations and caveats: Day 15 to 85 contracting clones showed balanced CD4/CD8; later expanders leaned CD4+.

Germline loops: CDR1 MNHEY, CDR2 SVGAGI. Trimming removed 6 bases from V and 5 bases from J; junction bases left unmatched: 5. The CDR3 is 15 residues long. As for this clonotype: The antigen remains unidentified.

TCR alpha and TCR beta cDNA libraries with sample barcodes and UMIs came from 5'RACE using constant-segment primers. TCRdb independently ran MiXCR on the 5' RACE reads; one entry per CDR3 protein. The sample shows about 430,000 distinct CDR3 sequences, approximately 25% of them seen only once. Sequenced sample: PBMCs or a T cell subset sorted from them (not recorded which). The chain is built from TRBV6-5 and TRBJ1-6, with 9 bases aligning to TRBD1. The sequence was collected from an adult woman who had mild COVID-19 (a few samples of this study predate the infection). Cell type and time point are not known. CDR3 DNA sequence: TGTGCCAGCAGACGCCGGACAGGGGATAATTCACCCCTCCACTTT. Its protein is CASRRRTGDNSPLHF.